This T cell receptor (beta chain) was sequenced for a study of yellow fever vaccine responses in identical twins. MiXCR, run by TCRdb on the RT-PCR reads, gives a single entry per CDR3 protein. There are some 4,700 distinct CDR3 sequences in the sample; roughly 90% occur only once, and about 1.9% lies in the top ten. Regarding this clonotype: Antigen specificity is unknown.

Study-wide findings and caveats: Twin vaccine T cell responses reportedly seemed partly convergent, partly personalized.

The sequence came from a woman under 30 who received the yellow fever vaccine. Source: T cells from blood (PBMCs), unsorted or a sorted subset (not recorded which), taken before or after yellow fever vaccination (not recorded which).

This chain's CDR3 is CATRSRGATNNEQFF. In DNA, the CDR3 is TGTGCCACCAGATCGCGGGGGGCAACCAACAATGAGCAGTTCTTC. The genes are TRBV2 and TRBJ2-1; 8 positions match TRBD2. From germline, CDR1 is SNHLY and CDR2 FYNNEI. V lost 10 bases, J lost 5 bases, and 13 bases stayed unmatched. The CDR3 has 15 amino acids.